The rows below give T cell receptor beta chains drawn from one sample of a study of cytomegalovirus exposure and HLA in healthy donors. Assay: immunoSEQ multiplex PCR; the TCRdb copy retains only in-frame clones and omits some. The table records roughly 150,000 clones, approximately 72% of them present only once. The specimen sequenced was PBMCs. The receptors come from a man aged 35 to 55 in good health and CMV-seronegative. CDR3s include the opening cysteine and the closing phenylalanine or tryptophan. The order of the fields is clone size, D gene, J gene, V gene, CDR3 protein, CDR3 DNA. A D gene is named only where the DNA matches it firmly. Clone size appears in some rows only: once, few, many, or a class for an expanded clone.

>few|.|TRBJ1-5|TRBV27
CASSLSGAQPQHF
TGTGCCAGCAGTTTATCAGGGGCTCAGCCCCAGCATTTT
>.|.|TRBJ2-7|TRBV2
CASSLRGVTYEQYF
TGTGCCAGCAGTCTCCGCGGGGTGACCTACGAGCAGTACTTC
>few|.|TRBJ2-5|TRBV15
CATSRAGAARETQYF
TGTGCCACCAGCAGAGCCGGAGCGGCGAGGGAGACCCAGTACTTC
>.|TRBD1|TRBJ1-1|TRBV2
CASSQPTGTEAFF
TGTGCCAGCAGCCAACCGACAGGGACTGAAGCTTTCTTT
>.|.|TRBJ2-3|TRBV9
CASSLPGDTQYF
TGTGCCAGCAGCCTCCCCGGGGATACGCAGTATTTT
>.|.|TRBJ2-7|TRBV5-1
CASSLERRAYEQYF
TGCGCCAGCAGCTTGGAAAGGCGGGCCTACGAGCAGTACTTC
>.|TRBD1|TRBJ1-1|TRBV14
CASSQDWTGRRTEAFF
TGTGCCAGCAGCCAAGATTGGACAGGGAGACGGACTGAAGCTTTCTTT
>.|TRBD1|TRBJ2-7|TRBV7-9
CASSINIRDRGSEQYF
TGTGCCAGCAGCATAAATATCCGGGACAGGGGTAGCGAGCAGTACTTC
>.|TRBD2|TRBJ2-3|TRBV29-1
CSVWGSGNTDTQYF
TGCAGCGTTTGGGGTAGCGGGAACACAGATACGCAGTATTTT
>.|TRBD1|TRBJ2-6|TRBV5-1
CASSPTGSANVLTF
TGCGCCAGCAGCCCGACAGGGTCGGCCAACGTCCTGACTTTC
>few|.|TRBJ1-1|TRBV7-3
CASSLRSTGFTEAFF
TGTGCCAGCAGCCTGAGATCTACAGGGTTCACTGAAGCTTTCTTT
>once|.|TRBJ2-7|TRBV5-1
CASSLAPAGASYEQYF
TGCGCCAGCAGCTTGGCCCCGGCAGGGGCCTCCTACGAGCAGTACTTC
>.|TRBD2|TRBJ2-7|TRBV5-1
CASSLEGRGRYEQYF
TGCGCCAGCAGCTTGGAGGGGAGGGGACGGTACGAGCAGTACTTC
>.|.|TRBJ1-4|TRBV7-8
CASSLAGSYEKLFF
TGTGCCAGCAGCTTAGCAGGGAGTTATGAAAAACTGTTTTTT
>.|TRBD1|TRBJ1-5|TRBV7-9
CASSLTGGNQPQHF
TGTGCCAGCAGCTTAACAGGGGGCAATCAGCCCCAGCATTTT
>.|.|TRBJ1-3|TRBV10-1
CASSVNKGNTIYF
TGCGCCAGCAGCGTCAATAAGGGGAACACCATATATTTT
>.|TRBD2|TRBJ2-1|TRBV27
CASSFGTSGSYNEQFF
TGTGCCAGCAGTTTCGGGACTAGCGGGAGTTACAATGAGCAGTTCTTC
>.|.|TRBJ1-1|TRBV5-8
CASSFSGNTEAFF
TGTGCCAGCAGCTTTTCCGGGAACACTGAAGCTTTCTTT
>.|TRBD1|TRBJ1-6|TRBV19
CASSTEGQVLNSPLHF
TGTGCCAGTAGTACCGAGGGACAGGTCCTGAATTCACCCCTCCACTTT